The clone carrying this T cell receptor beta chain was counted ten times or more. Its antigen is unidentified. The CDR3 loop spans 12 amino acids. V gave up 5 bases and J gave up 5 bases, with 7 bases separating them. The sample is drawn from a study of T cell repertoires in cytomegalovirus infection. Study conclusions and caveats: Cumulative frequency of public TCR beta families picked out carriers of CMV plus the relevant HLA.

Each CDR3 protein is one row after TCRdb ran MiXCR on the reads. Among 150,000 to 200,000 distinct CDR3 sequences listed, more than 9% were seen once. The sequence derives from a human donor in good health (CMV status not recorded). Some clones in this sample may be carry-over from other donors' samples. Sequencing was performed on PBMCs. The chain has TRBV12-3 or TRBV12-4 and TRBJ2-1; the D gene is possibly TRBD2 (6 bases). Here the CDR3 DNA reads TGTGCCAGCAGTCCGGGGGACAATGAGCAGTTCTTC. Protein: CASSPGDNEQFF.